Presented here are 13 T cell receptor beta chains from one specimen sequenced in a study of blood T cell repertoires in COVID-19. Using immunoSEQ multiplex PCR, the repertoire was profiled, and TCRdb retains in-frame clones only, with some absent. Counted here are approximately 670,000 clones, about nine tenths occurring once; the ten biggest clones make up about 0.24%. The material sequenced was peripheral blood. These receptor sequences come from a woman aged 18-29 years with acute or convalescent COVID-19.

The V call is TRBV19, the J call TRBJ2-3, with 9 nucleotides matching TRBD1. V lost 4 bases and J lost 7; bases outside the gene matches: 12. This CDR3 region has 16 residues. CDR1 LNHDA and CDR2 SQIVND come from the germline V gene (reference sequence). The DNA of the CDR3 is TGTGCCAGTAGTACTCCTACAGGGGGCATAGGGAATACGCAGTATTTT. Its protein product is CASSTPTGGIGNTQYF.

A single count supports this clone. V gene TRBV30 combines with J gene TRBJ1-6; D gene unclear. CDR1 is GTSNPN and CDR2 is SVGIG in the germline V gene (reference sequence). Trimming removed 2 bases at V and 9 bases at J, with 11 bases between. The CDR3 has 13 amino acids. The CDR3 here is CAWSSEGGSPLHF. CDR3 coding DNA: TGTGCCTGGAGTTCGGAGGGTGGTTCACCCCTCCACTTT.

The chain combines TRBV27 with TRBJ1-2; D ambiguous. In germline, CDR1 is MNHEY, CDR2 SMNVEV (reference sequence). The CDR3 is made up of 13 amino acids. The V and J ends lost 6 bases and 2 bases respectively, with 10 bases between them. The CDR3 bases are TGTGCCAGCAGAGAGAACGGGAACTATGGCTACACCTTC. Protein sequence: CASRENGNYGYTF.

The gene calls are TRBV7-3 and TRBJ2-2; D remains unclear. Germline V lookup: CDR1 SGHTA, CDR2 FQGTGA. This CDR3 has 14 residues. Trimming shortened V by 4 bases and J by 1 base, and 7 bases separated the two germline ends. CDR3 DNA sequence: TGTGCCAGCAGCTCCCTAGGGAACACCGGGGAGCTGTTTTTT. It encodes CASSSLGNTGELFF. Drawing the rest from reference TRBV7-3 and TRBJ2-2, the complete variable domain is GAGVSQTPSNKVTEKGKYVELRCDPISGHTALYWYRQSLGQGPEFLIYFQGTGAADDSGLPNDRFFAVRPEGSVSTLKIQRTERGDSAVYLCASSSLGNTGELFFGEGSRLTVL.

This rearrangement joins TRBV28 to TRBJ2-7, with 8 bases that match TRBD1. Germline V CDR1 and CDR2: MDHEN, SYDVKM. V gave up 5 bases and J gave up 11 bases; unmatched junction bases: 14. The CDR3 extends over 14 amino acids. Written as DNA, the CDR3 is TGTGCCAGCAGTACCGTGGACAGGGCTTGGGGGAAGTACTTC. This translates into CASSTVDRAWGKYF.

CDR3 nucleotides: TGTGCCAGCAGCCAAGTTAAGGGGAACAGGGGCTCCTACGAGCAGTACTTC. It is translated as CASSQVKGNRGSYEQYF. This chain joins TRBV4-2 and TRBJ2-7; 7 bases are shared with TRBD1. Germline CDR1 is LGHNA and CDR2 is YNFKEQ. The ends lost 1 base at V and 0 bases at J; junction bases unmatched: 9. This CDR3 has 17 amino acids.

This CDR3 is CATQDSQRAGNTIYF. CDR3 nucleotide sequence: TGTGCCACACAGGACAGTCAGAGAGCTGGAAACACCATATATTTT. V gene TRBV15 combines with J gene TRBJ1-3; tentatively, D is TRBD1 (6 bases). This CDR3 is built from 15 residues. Germline CDR1 reads LNHNV; CDR2 reads YYDKDF (reference sequence). Trimming shortened V by 9 bases and J by 2 bases, and 17 bases separated the two germline ends.

This chain connects TRBV28 to TRBJ2-7, with 11 bases fitting TRBD1. Germline lookup yields CDR1 MDHEN and CDR2 SYDVKM. The CDR3 length is 16 residues. J was trimmed by 2 bases and V by 4 bases; bases with no gene match: 7. CDR3 nucleotide sequence: TGTGCCAGCAGTTCCGGACAGGGGGCGATCCCCTACGAGCAGTACTTC. Translating gives CASSSGQGAIPYEQYF.

For this clone: Other nucleotide sequences from this sample produce the same CDR3. The genes are TRBV12-3 or TRBV12-4 and TRBJ2-7; no clear D gene. V was shortened by 2 bases and J by 2 bases, with 7 bases between the two germline ends. The CDR3 length is 13 residues. CDR3 coding DNA: TGTGCCAGCAGTTTAACCAGAACCTACGAGCAGTACTTC. Translating gives CASSLTRTYEQYF.

This chain uses TRBV6-5 with TRBJ1-1, with 7 nucleotides matching TRBD1. V shed 2 bases, J shed 1 base, and the junction held 4 bases outside the gene matches. CDR1 is MNHEY and CDR2 is SVGAGI in the germline V gene. The CDR3 is 15 residues long. Written as DNA, the CDR3 is TGTGCCAGCAGTTACGGGACAGCAAAGAACACTGAAGCTTTCTTT. Translating it yields CASSYGTAKNTEAFF.

This clone was counted between two and nine times. The chain recombines TRBV15 with TRBJ2-3; maybe TRBD2 (5 bases). The V and J ends lost 0 bases and 4 bases respectively, with 14 bases between them. The CDR3 has 16 amino acids. From germline, CDR1 is LNHNV and CDR2 YYDKDF (reference sequence). Here the CDR3 reads CATSREAGSVPDTQYF. DNA for the CDR3: TGTGCCACCAGCAGAGAGGCGGGTTCGGTTCCAGATACGCAGTATTTT.

V is TRBV3-1 (or the pseudogene TRBV3-2) and J is TRBJ1-4; 8 bases map to TRBD1. Germline lookup yields CDR1 LGHDT and CDR2 YNNKEL (reference sequence). The CDR3 runs 15 residues. Losses at the gene ends were 4 bases for V and 7 bases for J; bases not matched to a gene: 8. The CDR3 reads CASSPGQGAGEKLFF. For the CDR3, the DNA is TGTGCCAGCAGCCCCGGGCAGGGGGCAGGTGAAAAACTGTTTTTT.

The CDR3 loop is CASITRLNTEAFF. For the CDR3, the DNA is TGTGCCAGCATTACCAGGTTGAACACTGAAGCTTTCTTT. V gene TRBV2 combines with J gene TRBJ1-1; no reliable D call. V gave up 7 bases and J gave up 0 bases, with 9 bases separating them. Germline V lookup: CDR1 SNHLY, CDR2 FYNNEI. The CDR3 is 13 amino acids. The whole variable domain, filled in from reference TRBV2 and TRBJ1-1, reads EPEVTQTPSHQVTQMGQEVILRCVPISNHLYFYWYRQILGQKVEFLVSFYNNEISEKSEIFDDQFSVERPDGSNFTLKIRSTKLEDSAMYFCASITRLNTEAFFGQGTRLTVV.